Below are 18 T cell receptor beta chains sequenced from a single sample in a study of blood T cell repertoires in COVID-19. Assay used: immunoSEQ multiplex PCR; TCRdb lists only in-frame clones, some missing. The sample lists 60,000 or so clones, 82% seen once, with roughly 3.2% in the top ten. Sequencing input: peripheral blood. The receptors come from a man aged 55 to 70 with acute or convalescent COVID-19.

The chain uses TRBV5-1 and TRBJ2-3; 11 bases align to TRBD2. There are 18 residues in the CDR3. The V segment lost 1 base and the J segment 0 bases; nucleotides outside the gene matches: 7. CDR1 and CDR2 (germline): SGHRS, YFSETQ. CDR3 sequence: CASSLKTSGGRSTDTQYF. The CDR3 DNA reads TGCGCCAGCAGCTTGAAAACTAGCGGGGGCCGCAGCACAGATACGCAGTATTTT.

The V call is TRBV2, the J call TRBJ1-2; D is ambiguous. The CDR3 runs to 14 residues. V lost 2 bases and J lost 2, with 9 bases in between. CDR1 and CDR2 from the germline V gene are SNHLY and FYNNEI. The CDR3 DNA reads TGTGCCAGCAGTGAATTCCAGGTCAACTATGGCTACACCTTC. This codes for CASSEFQVNYGYTF.

The genes are TRBV28 and TRBJ2-2; 9 positions match TRBD1. Germline assignment: CDR1 MDHEN and CDR2 SYDVKM. The V gene end was trimmed by 8 bases and the J gene end by 1 base; junction bases not matched to a gene: 2. The CDR3 covers 14 residues. The CDR3 bases are TGTGCCAGCCAGACAGGGGGGAACACCGGGGAGCTGTTTTTT. Translation: CASQTGGNTGELFF.

In DNA form, the CDR3 reads TGTGCCAGCAGTGGGAGGGACAGGAAAGAGACCCAGTACTTC. This sequence encodes CASSGRDRKETQYF. The chain has TRBV2 and TRBJ2-5, with 8 bases that match TRBD1. Germline CDR1 reads SNHLY; CDR2 reads FYNNEI. The CDR3 runs 14 residues. V shed 4 bases, J shed 3 bases, and the junction held 4 bases outside the gene matches.

This CDR3 reads CAITAGGPWNEQFF. The DNA of the CDR3 is TGTGCCATCACAGCGGGGGGCCCTTGGAATGAGCAGTTCTTC. The chain couples TRBV10-3 to TRBJ2-1; 9 positions agree with TRBD2. Germline assignment: CDR1 ENHRY and CDR2 SYGVKD. This CDR3 has 14 amino acids. Trimming removed 7 bases from V and 7 bases from J; junction bases left unmatched: 8.

The chain has TRBV5-4 and TRBJ1-1; TRBD1 agrees at 9 bases. The CDR3 sequence is 14 residues long. After removal of 0 bases from V and 4 bases from J, the junction contained 1 base not matched to a gene. Germline V CDR1 and CDR2: SGHNT, YYREEE (reference sequence). The CDR3 DNA reads TGTGCCAGCAGCTTGGGGGACAGGGCCACTGAAGCTTTCTTT. Translated, it gives CASSLGDRATEAFF.

The genes are TRBV19 and TRBJ2-7; weak D call: TRBD1 (6 bases). Germline V gives CDR1 LNHDA, CDR2 SQIVND (reference sequence). Trimming left V 4 bases short and J 3 bases short, with 16 bases between. CDR3 length: 15 residues. CDR3 DNA sequence: TGTGCCAGTAGTACCACCCACAGGGATGGCTACGAGCAGTACTTC. Protein: CASSTTHRDGYEQYF.

The sample holds one count of this clone. This chain links TRBV7-7 with TRBJ1-1, with 7 bases fitting TRBD1. The length of the CDR3 is 14 residues. The junction had 9 bases not matched to a gene; V was cut back by 5 bases and J by 6 bases. Germline CDR1 reads SSHAT; CDR2 reads FNYEAQ (reference sequence). The CDR3 region has the DNA TGTGCCAGCAGCCCATCGGAGGGGGCTTCTGAAGCTTTCTTT. Protein product: CASSPSEGASEAFF.

V is TRBV7-9 and J is TRBJ1-4; D is undetermined. The germline V and J ends were trimmed by 4 bases and 2 bases, with 11 bases remaining between them. In germline, CDR1 is SEHNR, CDR2 FQNEAQ (reference sequence). The CDR3 consists of 15 residues. Here the CDR3 reads CASSSPWETNEKLFF. In DNA form, the CDR3 reads TGTGCCAGCAGCTCACCGTGGGAGACTAATGAAAAACTGTTTTTT. Full variable domain (outside the CDR3, taken from reference TRBV7-9 and TRBJ1-4): DTGVSQNPRHKITKRGQNVTFRCDPISEHNRLYWYRQTLGQGPEFLTYFQNEAQLEKSRLLSDRFSAERPKGSFSTLEIQRTEQGDSAMYLCASSSPWETNEKLFFGSGTQLSVL.

The V call is TRBV7-9, the J call TRBJ2-1, with TRBD1 matching 9 bases. Germline lookup yields CDR1 SEHNR and CDR2 FQNEAQ (reference sequence). With 5 bases clipped from V and 4 bases from J, the junction kept 6 bases outside the gene matches. The CDR3 length is 15 residues. CDR3 DNA sequence: TGTGCCAGCAGCGCCCGGGACAGGGATTACAATGAGCAGTTCTTC. It specifies CASSARDRDYNEQFF.

The chain combines TRBV27 with TRBJ1-2, with 9 positions matching TRBD1. With V trimmed by 3 bases and J by 5 bases, 7 bases remained unmatched. Germline CDR1 is MNHEY and CDR2 is SMNVEV (reference sequence). This CDR3 has 15 residues. The DNA of the CDR3 is TGTGCCAGCAGTTTCACTTGGGGACAGGGATATGGCTACACCTTC. Residues: CASSFTWGQGYGYTF.

J is TRBJ2-1 and V is TRBV15, with TRBD2 as a possible D gene (7 bases). The CDR3 consists of 16 residues. Trimming pared 3 bases from V and 8 bases from J, leaving 20 bases between. Germline CDR1 LNHNV, CDR2 YYDKDF (reference sequence). The CDR3 protein is CATSRGGGPGNDEQFF. The CDR3 DNA is TGTGCCACCAGCAGGGGAGGGGGGCCGGGAAACGATGAGCAGTTCTTC.

The chain links TRBV4-2 to TRBJ1-2, with D unresolved. V was cut by 0 bases and J by 3 bases, with 20 bases left in between. The V gene's germline CDR1 is LGHNA and CDR2 YNFKEQ. This CDR3 has 18 amino acids. The CDR3 nucleotides read TGTGCCAGCAGCCAAGAATCGTATAGCAGCCTCATGGACTATGGCTACACCTTC. Encoded protein: CASSQESYSSLMDYGYTF.

This chain joins TRBV5-1 and TRBJ2-3; D may be TRBD2 (7 bases). Germline CDR1 is SGHRS and CDR2 is YFSETQ. The CDR3 runs 16 residues. V was trimmed by 0 bases and J by 2 bases, leaving 13 bases between them. The CDR3 nucleotides are TGCGCCAGCAGCTTGGGGTGGGGGGGGCCCACAGATACGCAGTATTTT. Translation: CASSLGWGGPTDTQYF.

This CDR3 reads CASSYGWTGDEKLFF. Written as DNA, the CDR3 is TGTGCCAGCAGTTACGGGTGGACAGGGGACGAAAAACTGTTTTTT. The chain uses TRBV6-5 and TRBJ1-4; TRBD1 matches 9 bases. The V and J ends lost 2 bases and 8 bases, in that order; junction bases with no gene match: 6. The CDR3 contains 15 residues. Germline V gene sequence: CDR1 MNHEY, CDR2 SVGAGI.

This sequence joins TRBV5-1 and TRBJ1-2; 8 nucleotides line up with TRBD1. The CDR3 is made up of 14 amino acids. Germline lookup yields CDR1 SGHRS and CDR2 YFSETQ. The trim removed 2 bases at V and 6 bases at J, leaving 6 bases unmatched. CDR3 bases: TGCGCCAGCAGCTTTACAGGGGGGAGAGATGGCTACACCTTC. It translates to CASSFTGGRDGYTF.

Here the CDR3 reads CASSLHPALGESDEQYF. The CDR3, as DNA: TGCGCCAGCAGCCTCCATCCCGCCCTAGGGGAATCAGACGAGCAGTACTTC. The rearrangement joins TRBV4-1 to TRBJ2-7, with D perhaps matching TRBD1 (5 bases). V gave up 4 bases and J gave up 5 bases, with 24 bases separating them. CDR3 length: 17 residues. CDR1 and CDR2 (germline): MGHRA, YSYEKL.

The chain links TRBV7-9 to TRBJ2-7; 8 bases are a match to TRBD1. Unmatched junction bases numbered 9, after V lost 5 bases and J lost 3 bases. This CDR3 has 15 amino acids. Germline-derived CDR1 and CDR2 are SEHNR and FQNEAQ (reference sequence). CDR3 nucleotides: TGTGCCAGCAGCCCCCGAGACAGGGGATTCTACGAGCAGTACTTC. It translates to CASSPRDRGFYEQYF.